This passage covers 10 T cell receptor beta chains from one sample sequenced in a study of shared clonotypes between healthy human individuals. Here immunoSEQ multiplex PCR was the method, and the copy in TCRdb shows in-frame clones only, minus some. Seen here are some 530,000 clones, about 85% observed once, and the top ten hold roughly 13%. Sample: PBMCs. The receptors originated from a woman in her 40s in good health. Some clones in this sample may be carry-over from other donors' samples.

J is TRBJ1-3 and V is TRBV11-2; TRBD1 matches 7 bases. The CDR3 contains 17 residues. Germline CDR1 SGHAT, CDR2 FQNNGV. The ends lost 5 bases at V and 2 bases at J; junction bases unmatched: 12. The CDR3 here is CASSPIRDSTTGNTIYF. The CDR3 nucleotides are TGTGCCAGCAGCCCTATCCGGGACAGCACTACTGGAAACACCATATATTTT.

The sample holds a few counts of this clone. At one end, the junction sequence differs from germline, possibly due to a read error. This sequence joins TRBV7-7 and TRBJ1-1; D call uncertain. This CDR3 has 13 residues. The germline gives CDR1 SSHAT, CDR2 FNYEAQ (reference sequence). CDR3 DNA sequence: TGTGCTAGCAGCCCGGATCCAAACACTGAAGCTTTCTTT. It specifies CASSPDPNTEAFF.

The chain uses TRBV21-1 and TRBJ1-2; TRBD1, the D gene given by the table, was not confirmed from the DNA. TRBV21-1 is termed a pseudogene. The CDR3 is made up of 18 amino acids. In nucleotides, the CDR3 is TGTGCCAGCAGCCAGAGGCGTACAGGTCCACAAGCTAACTATGGCTACACCTTC. Protein sequence: CASSQRRTGPQANYGYTF.

V is TRBV11-2 and J is TRBJ2-3; D unresolved. With 1 base removed from V and 15 bases from J, the gap between germline ends came to 11 bases. The germline V gene encodes CDR1 SGHAT and CDR2 FQNNGV. The CDR3 has 11 amino acids. The CDR3 nucleotides are TGTGCCAGCAGCTTAGCAGATACGCGTTATTTT. Its protein is CASSLADTRYF.

This chain uses TRBV5-1 with TRBJ2-7; D might be TRBD1 (6 bases). Trimming left V 0 bases short and J 7 bases short, with 14 bases between. The germline gives CDR1 SGHRS, CDR2 YFSETQ. The CDR3 extends over 14 amino acids. CDR3 nucleotides: TGCGCCAGCAGCTTGGCTGGGACACAAGGGGAGCAGTACTTC. This sequence encodes CASSLAGTQGEQYF.

The rearrangement joins TRBV27 to TRBJ2-2; 7 nucleotides align to TRBD2. There are 17 residues in the CDR3. The germline V gene encodes CDR1 MNHEY and CDR2 SMNVEV (reference sequence). With V trimmed by 6 bases and J by 4 bases, 14 bases remained unmatched. CDR3 in amino acids: CASSPPGAGDGTGELFF. As DNA, the CDR3 is TGTGCCAGCAGCCCCCCTGGGGCGGGAGACGGCACCGGGGAGCTGTTTTTT.

This chain connects TRBV20-1 to TRBJ2-7; D unclear. This CDR3 spans 11 amino acids. Trimming stripped 3 bases from V and 2 bases from J, with 5 bases between. CDR1 DFQATT and CDR2 SNEGSKA come from the germline V gene (reference sequence). The CDR3 DNA is TGCAGTGCTAGTACGGCCTACGAGCAGTACTTC. Translation: CSASTAYEQYF.

For this clone: A much larger clone sits a single nucleotide away, making a read error possible. Likely a read error: the CDR3 ends without its conserved phenylalanine or tryptophan. This sequence joins TRBV25-1 and TRBJ2-6, with TRBD1 as a possible D gene (6 bases). The CDR3 contains 17 residues. Germline CDR1 reads MGHDK; CDR2 reads SYGVNS. Trimming cost V 2 bases and J 4 bases, with 15 bases left between them. In nucleotides, the CDR3 is TGTGCCAGCAGTGAAGTCGGTACAGGGACCGGGGCCAACGTCCTGACTGTC. Protein: CASSEVGTGTGANVLTV.

This clone was observed a few times. This probably arose from a read error, given a far larger clone one base away. Other DNA sequences in this sample translate to the same CDR3. CDR3 in DNA: TGTGCCTGGGCTCTTGATGGGGGAGCTATTGGAGAGACACAGTACTTC. As protein: CAWALDGGAIGETQYF. The chain recombines TRBV30 with TRBJ2-5; the D call may be TRBD1 or TRBD2 (5 bases each). Germline lookup yields CDR1 GTSNPN and CDR2 SVGIG (reference sequence). The CDR3 consists of 16 residues.

A remark on this clone: This sequence is one base from a far larger clone and is likely a read error. This likely comes from a read error, as the CDR3 has no conserved phenylalanine or tryptophan at its end. The CDR3 region is CATGGGTDTQYL. DNA of the CDR3: TGTGCCACGGGGGGGGGCACAGATACGCAGTATCTT. The V and J genes are TRBV6-5 and TRBJ2-3; 8 bases fit TRBD2. V shed 10 bases, J shed 1 base, and the junction held 1 base outside the gene matches. Germline CDR1 and CDR2: MNHEY and SVGAGI. The CDR3 is made up of 12 amino acids.